These 30 T cell receptor beta chains originate from one sample sequenced in a study of T cell changes during pregnancy in multiple sclerosis. The assay was immunoSEQ multiplex PCR, and TCRdb's table has in-frame clones only and misses some. This sample has 70,000 to 90,000 clones, with 90% to 95% found just once. The sample consisted of peripheral blood, taken in the first trimester of pregnancy. The receptors come from a female donor with multiple sclerosis, enrolled in a pregnancy study.

The chain links TRBV5-1 to TRBJ2-6; D is ambiguous. The V end lost 0 bases, the J end lost 2 bases, and 6 bases lay between the germline ends. This CDR3 is built from 15 residues. Germline CDR1 and CDR2: SGHRS and YFSETQ. In DNA, the CDR3 is TGCGCCAGCAGCTTGGGTTCAGCTGGGGCCAACGTCCTGACTTTC. This sequence encodes CASSLGSAGANVLTF.

This clone was picked up a small number of times. This rearrangement joins TRBV5-1 to TRBJ1-2, with D tentatively TRBD1 (6 bases). This CDR3 contains 14 residues. The ends were cut back, 6 bases at V and 0 bases at J, with 12 bases in the middle. CDR1 is SGHRS and CDR2 is YFSETQ in the germline V gene. The chain's CDR3 is CASNLQGTNYGYTF. CDR3 nucleotides: TGCGCCAGCAATCTACAGGGAACTAACTATGGCTACACCTTC.

This chain's CDR3 is CAISENRDSNQPQHF. Here the CDR3 DNA reads TGTGCCATCAGCGAAAACAGGGATAGCAATCAGCCCCAGCATTTT. V usage is TRBV10-3 and J usage is TRBJ1-5; D is perhaps TRBD1 (6 bases). CDR1 and CDR2 from the germline V gene are ENHRY and SYGVKD. V lost 6 bases to trimming and J lost 0 bases, with 12 bases between them. There are 15 residues in the CDR3.

This rearrangement joins TRBV4-2 to TRBJ1-5; D possibly corresponds to TRBD1 (6 bases). The V and J ends lost 0 bases and 5 bases respectively, with 11 bases between them. The CDR3 runs to 15 residues. Germline V gene sequence: CDR1 LGHNA, CDR2 YNFKEQ. The CDR3 protein is CASSQDGGPDQPQHF. The CDR3 nucleotides are TGTGCCAGCAGCCAAGACGGGGGGCCCGATCAGCCCCAGCATTTT.

V and J are TRBV5-1 and TRBJ2-1; 12 bases map to TRBD2. In germline, CDR1 is SGHRS, CDR2 YFSETQ. Trimming removed 0 bases from V and 6 bases from J; junction bases left unmatched: 4. The CDR3 spans 16 residues. CDR3 DNA: TGCGCCAGCAGCTTGGGCGGACTAGCGGGGTTCAATGAGCAGTTCTTC. Translated, it gives CASSLGGLAGFNEQFF. Filled out from reference TRBV5-1 and TRBJ2-1, the complete variable domain reads KAGVTQTPRYLIKTRGQQVTLSCSPISGHRSVSWYQQTPGQGLQFLFEYFSETQRNKGNFPGRFSGRQFSNSRSEMNVSTLELGDSALYLCASSLGGLAGFNEQFFGPGTRLTVL.

The chain combines TRBV19 with TRBJ2-3, with TRBD1 matching over 7 bases. This CDR3 comprises 15 residues. The germline V gene encodes CDR1 LNHDA and CDR2 SQIVND (reference sequence). Losses at the gene ends were 5 bases for V and 0 bases for J; bases not matched to a gene: 5. CDR3 protein: CASSFWDSSTDTQYF. Written as DNA, the CDR3 is TGTGCCAGTAGTTTTTGGGACAGTAGCACAGATACGCAGTATTTT.

This clone was picked up a small number of times. For the CDR3, the DNA is TGTGCCAGCAGCGCGACTAGCGGGAGCACCTACAATGAGCAGTTCTTC. Its protein is CASSATSGSTYNEQFF. The rearrangement uses TRBV9 and TRBJ2-1, with 12 bases fitting TRBD2. Losses at the gene ends were 3 bases for V and 2 bases for J; bases not matched to a gene: 3. The CDR3 spans 16 residues. CDR1 is SGDLS and CDR2 is YYNGEE in the germline V gene. Complete variable domain (other parts from reference TRBV9 and TRBJ2-1): DSGVTQTPKHLITATGQRVTLRCSPRSGDLSVYWYQQSLDQGLQFLIQYYNGEERAKGNILERFSAQQFPDLHSELNLSSLELGDSALYFCASSATSGSTYNEQFFGPGTRLTVL.

The chain employs TRBV6-5 and TRBJ2-2; no firm D call. V lost 1 base, J lost 4 bases, and 7 bases lay in between. Germline loops: CDR1 MNHEY, CDR2 SVGAGI. There are 14 residues in the CDR3. CDR3 residues: CASSYFSGTGELFF. DNA of the CDR3: TGTGCCAGCAGTTACTTTTCCGGCACCGGGGAGCTGTTTTTT.

This clone was seen once. The J gene is TRBJ1-3, the V gene TRBV2; no definite D call. CDR1 and CDR2 (germline): SNHLY, FYNNEI. The length of the CDR3 is 15 residues. V was shortened by 1 base and J by 1 base, with 8 bases between the two germline ends. The CDR3 DNA follows: TGTGCCAGCAGTGAAGGAGGAGTGTCTGGAAACACCATATATTTT. This translates into CASSEGGVSGNTIYF.

The chain links TRBV6-1 to TRBJ1-3, with D uncertain. The V end was cut by 4 bases, the J end by 4 bases, with 11 bases between. Germline V lookup: CDR1 MNHNS, CDR2 SASEGT. The length of the CDR3 is 14 residues. The CDR3 nucleotides read TGTGCCAGCAGTGCGCTGGGCTCAGGAAACACCATATATTTT. Protein: CASSALGSGNTIYF.

This sequence joins TRBV27 and TRBJ2-2; D gene ambiguous. Trimming left V 2 bases short and J 4 bases short, with 20 bases between. CDR3 length: 18 residues. Germline V lookup: CDR1 MNHEY, CDR2 SMNVEV (reference sequence). CDR3 protein: CASSLIPPIQAATGELFF. In DNA, the CDR3 is TGTGCCAGCAGTTTAATACCCCCTATTCAGGCTGCCACCGGGGAGCTGTTTTTT.

The chain employs TRBV6-1 and TRBJ1-2, with 7 nucleotides matching TRBD1. J gave up 3 bases and V 8 bases, and 0 bases lay outside the gene matches. This CDR3 region has 11 residues. In germline, CDR1 is MNHNS, CDR2 SASEGT. The DNA for the CDR3 is TGTGCCAGCGACAGGGACTATGGCTACACCTTC. This gives the protein CASDRDYGYTF.

The chain employs TRBV6-5 and TRBJ2-3; TRBD2 is a possible D gene (6 bases). CDR1 and CDR2 (germline): MNHEY, SVGAGI. Trimming pared 2 bases from V and 4 bases from J, leaving 7 bases between. This CDR3 contains 13 residues. CDR3: CASSYGGADTQYF. DNA of the CDR3: TGTGCCAGCAGTTACGGCGGGGCAGATACGCAGTATTTT.

The chain combines TRBV5-1 with TRBJ2-3; 7 nucleotides agree with TRBD2. The CDR3 totals 16 residues. J gave up 4 bases and V 4 bases, and 12 bases lay outside the gene matches. Germline CDR1 and CDR2: SGHRS and YFSETQ. As DNA, the CDR3 is TGCGCCAGCAGCAGCGGACTAGTCCCCCCGCCAGATACGCAGTATTTT. Translated, it gives CASSSGLVPPPDTQYF.

The chain has TRBV15 and TRBJ2-7; 8 bases agree with TRBD2. Trimming cost V 3 bases and J 5 bases; bases outside gene matches: 9. Germline values: CDR1 LNHNV, CDR2 YYDKDF (reference sequence). The CDR3 covers 15 residues. CDR3 DNA sequence: TGTGCCACCAGCAGTGAGCGGGGGTCCTATGACGAGCAGTACTTC. It codes for CATSSERGSYDEQYF. The full variable domain, rest sourced from reference TRBV15 and TRBJ2-7, is DAMVIQNPRYQVTQFGKPVTLSCSQTLNHNVMYWYQQKSSQAPKLLFHYYDKDFNNEADTPDNFQSRRPNTSFCFLDIRSPGLGDTAMYLCATSSERGSYDEQYFGPGTRLTVT.

This chain connects TRBV6-1 to TRBJ1-2; TRBD1 is a possible D gene (5 bases). V was shortened by 6 bases and J by 8 bases, with 13 bases between the two germline ends. CDR1 is MNHNS and CDR2 is SASEGT in the germline V gene. The CDR3 is made up of 12 amino acids. The CDR3 sequence is CASSLLGGGYTF. The CDR3 region has the DNA TGTGCCAGCAGCCTTCTGGGGGGAGGCTACACCTTC.

The chain joins TRBV2 to TRBJ2-5, with a possible D match to TRBD1 (5 bases). Germline V gives CDR1 SNHLY, CDR2 FYNNEI. V lost 2 bases and J 4 bases, leaving 5 bases between the germline ends. This CDR3 is built from 12 residues. Here the CDR3 DNA reads TGTGCCAGCAGTGAACAGGGAGAGACCCAGTACTTC. Protein: CASSEQGETQYF.

The chain is built from TRBV27 and TRBJ2-7; a weak D match, TRBD1 (6 bases). The germline CDR1 and CDR2 sequences are MNHEY and SMNVEV (reference sequence). The CDR3 is made up of 14 amino acids. Trimming pared 5 bases from V and 2 bases from J, leaving 13 bases between. This chain's CDR3 is CASSTRTEPYEQYF. CDR3 nucleotide sequence: TGTGCCAGCAGTACCAGGACAGAGCCCTACGAGCAGTACTTC.

The CDR3 loop reads CASGLRGEAFF. DNA of the CDR3: TGTGCTAGTGGTTTGCGAGGGGAAGCTTTCTTT. The gene calls are TRBV12-5 and TRBJ1-1, with D unclear. The V and J ends lost 2 bases and 8 bases respectively, with 6 bases between them. The CDR3 contains 11 residues. The germline gives CDR1 LGHNT, CDR2 FRNRAP.

The rearrangement uses TRBV4-1 and TRBJ2-2; 9 bases are a match to TRBD1. This CDR3 has 19 amino acids. Germline loops: CDR1 MGHRA, CDR2 YSYEKL. V lost 4 bases and J lost 1; bases outside the gene matches: 13. The chain's CDR3 is CASSPVPGQGMRNTGELFF. As DNA, the CDR3 is TGCGCCAGCAGCCCCGTCCCGGGACAGGGAATGAGGAACACCGGGGAGCTGTTTTTT.

The J gene is TRBJ2-7, the V gene TRBV5-1, with no clear D. The CDR3 runs to 13 residues. From germline, CDR1 is SGHRS and CDR2 YFSETQ. Between the trimmed V and J ends, which lost 7 bases and 1 base, there was a span of 12 bases. CDR3 region: CASSRSASYEQYF. The CDR3 coding sequence is TGCGCCAGCTCGCGCTCCGCTTCCTACGAGCAGTACTTC.

The chain is built from TRBV13 and TRBJ2-7, with TRBD1 matching 8 bases. After removal of 5 bases from V and 3 bases from J, the junction contained 9 bases not matched to a gene. Looked up from germline, CDR1 is PRHDT and CDR2 is FYEKMQ (reference sequence). The CDR3 covers 15 residues. CDR3 loop: CASSPMTGVNYEQYF. The CDR3 DNA is TGTGCCAGCAGCCCGATGACAGGGGTGAACTACGAGCAGTACTTC.

This clone was observed a single time. The V gene is TRBV7-9, the J gene TRBJ1-1; D gene unclear. V was trimmed by 2 bases and J by 4 bases, leaving 8 bases between them. The germline gives CDR1 SEHNR, CDR2 FQNEAQ (reference sequence). The CDR3 totals 13 residues. As DNA, the CDR3 is TGTGCCAGCAGCTTACTAGCCCTCACTGAAGCTTTCTTT. This encodes CASSLLALTEAFF. The entire variable domain, with the rest obtained from reference TRBV7-9 and TRBJ1-1, is as follows: DTGVSQNPRHKITKRGQNVTFRCDPISEHNRLYWYRQTLGQGPEFLTYFQNEAQLEKSRLLSDRFSAERPKGSFSTLEIQRTEQGDSAMYLCASSLLALTEAFFGQGTRLTVV.

This clone showed up just a few times. J is TRBJ1-5 and V is TRBV6-5; D is unclear. This CDR3 region has 14 residues. V was cut by 0 bases and J by 0 bases, with 3 bases left in between. Per germline, CDR1 MNHEY and CDR2 SVGAGI. The CDR3 DNA follows: TGTGCCAGCAGTTACTCTCGTAGCAATCAGCCCCAGCATTTT. As protein: CASSYSRSNQPQHF.

This rearrangement joins TRBV7-9 to TRBJ2-3, with TRBD1 as a possible D gene (6 bases). V was pared by 8 bases and J by 6 bases, with 18 bases between. This CDR3 contains 14 residues. CDR1 and CDR2 (germline): SEHNR, FQNEAQ (reference sequence). The CDR3 nucleotides are TGTGCCAGCCCACAGGGTAAATCTTCGGATACGCAGTATTTT. This codes for CASPQGKSSDTQYF. The full variable domain, with the rest looked up from reference TRBV7-9 and TRBJ2-3, is DTGVSQNPRHKITKRGQNVTFRCDPISEHNRLYWYRQTLGQGPEFLTYFQNEAQLEKSRLLSDRFSAERPKGSFSTLEIQRTEQGDSAMYLCASPQGKSSDTQYFGPGTRLTVL.

The rearrangement links TRBV5-1 to TRBJ2-1; 7 positions agree with TRBD2. The CDR3 consists of 15 residues. Germline assignment: CDR1 SGHRS and CDR2 YFSETQ. J lost 8 bases, V lost 3 bases, and 11 bases had no gene match. The DNA for the CDR3 is TGCGCCAGCAGCTGGGTGGCGGGGGATTTCGATGAGCAGTTCTTC. Its protein is CASSWVAGDFDEQFF.

This chain links TRBV5-1 with TRBJ2-7; D is unresolved. Looked up from germline, CDR1 is SGHRS and CDR2 is YFSETQ. The ends were cut back, 0 bases at V and 3 bases at J, with 13 bases in the middle. The CDR3 runs to 15 residues. The CDR3 DNA sequence: TGCGCCAGCAGCTTGGGCCACGCCGAGAACTACGAGCAGTACTTC. Its translation: CASSLGHAENYEQYF.

The chain uses TRBV7-9 and TRBJ2-1; 14 nucleotides align to TRBD2. CDR1 is SEHNR and CDR2 is FQNEAQ in the germline V gene (reference sequence). The CDR3 runs 16 residues. The ends lost 5 bases at V and 9 bases at J; junction bases unmatched: 9. The CDR3 region has the DNA TGTGCCAGCAGCCTACCGGGACTAGCGGGAGAAGGTGAGCAGTTCTTC. It translates to CASSLPGLAGEGEQFF.

V is TRBV10-3 and J is TRBJ1-4; maybe TRBD1 (5 bases). Germline V gene lookup returns CDR1 ENHRY and CDR2 SYGVKD. The germline V and J ends were trimmed by 3 bases and 7 bases, with 24 bases remaining between them. The CDR3 runs 18 residues. CDR3 bases: TGTGCCATCAGTGATGATGGGTGGGACTTGAGGAGTGGTGAAAAACTGTTTTTT. Its protein product is CAISDDGWDLRSGEKLFF.

The table lists this clone with a count of one. This sequence joins TRBV2 and TRBJ2-7, with D possibly being TRBD2 (6 bases). This CDR3 region has 11 residues. Trimming cost V 6 bases and J 5 bases, with 8 bases left between them. Germline V lookup: CDR1 SNHLY, CDR2 FYNNEI. CDR3 sequence reads: CASRGGNEQYF. In DNA, the CDR3 is TGTGCCAGCAGGGGGGGTAACGAGCAGTACTTC.